These 9 T cell receptor beta chains were all obtained from the same sample, sequenced in a study of response to subunit inactivated influenza vaccine. TCRdb re-called the RT-PCR reads through MiXCR, storing one row per CDR3 protein. Here the sample spans some 640,000 distinct CDR3 sequences, about 15% being singletons. This material consisted of PBMCs from blood, taken roughly 2 weeks before vaccination. These receptors all come from a middle-aged man who received an inactivated influenza vaccine.

The rearrangement joins TRBV6-5 to TRBJ2-7, with D maybe TRBD2 (6 bases). CDR3 size: 15 residues. The germline V gene has CDR1 MNHEY and CDR2 SVGAGI. Deletions cut 2 bases from V and 2 bases from J, with 13 bases between. Here the CDR3 reads CASSYLAPYAYEQYF. CDR3 sequence (DNA): TGTGCCAGCAGTTACCTAGCGCCCTACGCCTACGAGCAGTACTTC.

The V and J genes are TRBV6-5 and TRBJ2-5, with unresolved D. Trimming left V 0 bases short and J 7 bases short, with 12 bases between. Germline CDR1 and CDR2: MNHEY and SVGAGI. The CDR3 totals 14 residues. In nucleotides, the CDR3 is TGTGCCAGCAGTTACTCGTTCGCAGCCGGGACCCAGTACTTC. Its protein product is CASSYSFAAGTQYF.

CDR3 amino acids: CASSLAGGTGRRSSEKLFF. The CDR3 nucleotides are TGCGCCAGCAGCTTGGCCGGAGGTACAGGCCGGAGGAGCAGTGAAAAACTGTTTTTT. The rearrangement links TRBV5-1 to TRBJ1-4; tentative D call: TRBD1 (5 bases). Between the trimmed V and J ends, which lost 0 bases and 7 bases, there was a span of 25 bases. The V gene's germline CDR1 is SGHRS and CDR2 YFSETQ. CDR3 length: 19 amino acids.

The table lists this clonotype with a few counts. This chain joins TRBV28 and TRBJ2-3, with 9 bases matching TRBD2. V shed 6 bases, J shed 1 base, and the junction held 8 bases outside the gene matches. The CDR3 spans 16 residues. Germline lookup yields CDR1 MDHEN and CDR2 SYDVKM. CDR3 sequence: CASRWVASGGTDTQYF. In DNA form, the CDR3 reads TGTGCCAGCAGATGGGTGGCTAGCGGGGGCACAGATACGCAGTATTTT.

This clonotype was found a few times. The genes are TRBV2 and TRBJ2-7; D is possibly TRBD1 (6 bases). The CDR3 is 14 residues long. Trimming took off 4 bases at V and 3 bases at J, with 13 bases between the two ends. Germline-derived CDR1 and CDR2 are SNHLY and FYNNEI. CDR3 nucleotide sequence: TGTGCCAGCAGTGGTATCCAGGGGAACTACGAGCAGTACTTC. Its translation is CASSGIQGNYEQYF.

This clonotype has a handful of counts. V is TRBV7-3 and J is TRBJ2-1; 7 bases are a match to TRBD2. Looked up from germline, CDR1 is SGHTA and CDR2 is FQGTGA. This CDR3 is built from 16 residues. V lost 1 base to trimming and J lost 6 bases; unmatched junction nucleotides: 9. The CDR3 protein is CASSLNRLAGGNEQFF. CDR3 DNA sequence: TGTGCCAGCAGCTTAAATAGGTTAGCGGGCGGCAATGAGCAGTTCTTC.

The V call is TRBV18, the J call TRBJ2-7; 9 bases align to TRBD1. V was clipped by 4 bases and J by 3 bases; unmatched bases: 16. Looked up from germline, CDR1 is KGHSH and CDR2 is LQKENI. The CDR3 contains 18 residues. CDR3: CASSQPGDRTGDYYEQYF. CDR3 DNA sequence: TGTGCCAGCTCACAACCAGGGGACCGGACAGGGGATTACTACGAGCAGTACTTC.

The table lists this clonotype with many counts. V is TRBV7-2 and J is TRBJ1-1; 10 nucleotides align to TRBD1. Germline CDR1 is SGHTA and CDR2 is FQGNSA. Losses at the gene ends were 6 bases for V and 3 bases for J; bases not matched to a gene: 4. The CDR3 runs to 14 residues. The CDR3 reads CASREDRGHTEAFF. The CDR3 coding sequence is TGTGCCAGCAGAGAAGACAGGGGGCACACTGAAGCTTTCTTT.

This clonotype was counted a few times. The V call is TRBV5-1, the J call TRBJ1-1; D unresolved. Between the trimmed V and J ends, which lost 2 bases and 1 base, there was a span of 15 bases. The CDR3 covers 16 residues. Germline-derived CDR1 and CDR2 are SGHRS and YFSETQ. The chain's CDR3 is CASSFNRIRGNTEAFF. CDR3 DNA: TGCGCCAGCAGCTTCAACAGAATTCGGGGGAACACTGAAGCTTTCTTT. Looking up the rest from reference TRBV5-1 and TRBJ1-1 gives the full variable domain: KAGVTQTPRYLIKTRGQQVTLSCSPISGHRSVSWYQQTPGQGLQFLFEYFSETQRNKGNFPGRFSGRQFSNSRSEMNVSTLELGDSALYLCASSFNRIRGNTEAFFGQGTRLTVV.